This TCR beta chain was identified during a study of T cells after yellow fever vaccination. In TCRdb, the 5' RACE reads were re-called with MiXCR into one record per CDR3 protein. The sample carries just under 600,000 distinct CDR3 sequences, less than 15% recorded once. V shed 1 base and J shed 6 bases, with 13 bases lying between them. The CDR3 length is 15 residues. The sample was PBMCs, taken on the day of the yellow fever booster vaccination. V is TRBV12-3 or TRBV12-4 and J is TRBJ2-1, with a tentative D call TRBD1 (6 bases). This TCR was sampled from a man aged 25 to 45 who received the YFV17D yellow fever vaccine. This CDR3 reads CASSLGQGISNEQFF. The DNA for the CDR3 is TGTGCCAGCAGTTTAGGGCAGGGGATAAGCAATGAGCAGTTCTTC.